This is a list of T cell receptor beta chains from one sample in a study of tumor and adjacent non-tumor tissue in lung cancer. TCRdb re-derived calls from the multiplex PCR reads in MiXCR, one entry per CDR3 protein. The sample lists under 150,000 distinct CDR3 sequences; around three fifths were seen once. Material for sequencing was lung tumor tissue. These receptors came from a man younger than 45 with non-small cell lung cancer. Each CDR3 is given with its conserved first and last residue. The order of the fields is J gene, D gene, clone size, V gene, CDR3 protein, CDR3 DNA. The D gene is left open where the match is weak. The size entry is marked missing in some rows and otherwise reads once, few, many or a size class.

TRBJ2-2 . many TRBV4-2 CASSQELNQNTGELFF TGTGCCAGCAGCCAAGAGCTGAACCAAAACACCGGGGAGCTGTTTTTT
TRBJ2-5 . . TRBV7-8 CASSFAREETQYF TGTGCCAGCAGCTTTGCCAGGGAAGAGACCCAGTACTTC
TRBJ2-7 . . TRBV7-2 CVSSLAAAAYVQYF TGTGTCAGCAGCTTAGCGGCCGCTGCCTACGTGCAGTACTTC
TRBJ2-1 . . TRBV11-2 CPRSDLATAYNEQFF TGTCCCAGAAGCGATCTAGCGACAGCATACAATGAGCAGTTCTTC
TRBJ1-5 . . TRBV4-1 CASSQEPKEGQHQHF TGCGCCAGCAGCCAAGAACCCAAAGAAGGTCAGCACCAGCATTTT
TRBJ2-5 TRBD1 . TRBV30 CAWNPGLRGMADQYF TGTGCCTGGAACCCAGGACTCAGGGGGATGGCGGACCAGTACTTC
TRBJ1-1 TRBD1 medium-sized TRBV12-3/TRBV12-4 CASRRRGRKTEAFF TGTGCCAGCAGGCGCAGGGGGCGGAAGACTGAAGCTTTCTTT
TRBJ1-4 . . TRBV12-3/TRBV12-4 CASRPRGFTNEKLFF TGTGCCAGCAGACCGAGGGGTTTTACTAATGAAAAACTGTTTTTT
TRBJ2-7 . many TRBV20-1 CSAREEGYEQYF TGCAGTGCTAGAGAGGAGGGTTACGAGCAGTACTTC
TRBJ2-2 . . TRBV4-3 CTSSQGAGSNTGELFF TGCACCAGCAGCCAAGGGGCGGGGTCGAACACCGGGGAGCTGTTTTTT
TRBJ2-3 . . TRBV20-1 CCATQGGRDTQYF TGCTGTGCGACGCAGGGAGGCAGAGATACGCAGTATTTT
TRBJ2-7 TRBD2 . TRBV27 CANRGGDYEQYF TGTGCCAACCGGGGAGGGGACTACGAGCAGTACTTC
TRBJ2-3 . . TRBV6-5 CASTFSMDTQYF TGTGCCAGCACTTTCTCGATGGATACGCAATATTTT
TRBJ2-2 TRBD1 large TRBV20-1 CSAQGGTGELFF TGCAGCGCACAGGGGGGCACCGGGGAGCTGTTTTTT
TRBJ1-1 . . TRBV20-1 CSARQDMNIEAFF TGCAGTGCTAGACAGGACATGAACATTGAAGCTTTCTTT
TRBJ1-1 TRBD1 many TRBV6-6 CASSPTTGEAFF TGTGCCAGCAGCCCCACGACAGGGGAAGCTTTCTTT
TRBJ2-7 . . TRBV6-1 CASSGTAGYWDEQYF TGTGCCAGCAGTGGGACCGCAGGGTATTGGGACGAGCAGTACTTC
TRBJ1-3 . many TRBV29-1 CSVAHGNSGNTIYF TGCAGCGTTGCTCACGGAAACTCTGGAAACACCATATATTTT
TRBJ1-2 . . TRBV29-1 CSEGSGMDYGYTF TGTAGCGAGGGGTCGGGTATGGACTATGGCTACACCTTC
TRBJ2-3 TRBD2 . TRBV4-1 CASSLQGNSGGAGTDTQYF TGCGCCAGCAGCCTACAGGGTAATAGCGGGGGGGCCGGCACAGATACGCAGTATTTT
TRBJ2-5 TRBD2 . TRBV11-3 CASSLEVGGQETQYF TGTGCCAGCAGCTTAGAAGTGGGAGGGCAAGAGACTCAATACTTC
TRBJ2-7 . . TRBV7-9 CASRARTPAYEQYF TGTGCCAGCAGGGCTCGGACTCCCGCCTACGAGCAGTACTTC
TRBJ2-3 TRBD1 . TRBV20-1 CSARDQWTGATATQYF TGCAGTGCTAGAGATCAATGGACAGGGGCCACAGCTACGCAGTATTTT
TRBJ2-3 . . TRBV20-1 CNARYNQGGSYKTDTQYF TGCAATGCTAGATACAATCAGGGGGGCTCGTATAAGACAGACACACAGTATTTT
TRBJ2-6 . . TRBV4-1 CTSSQEPQGSVANVLTF TGCACCAGCAGCCAGGAACCACAGGGATCTGTGGCCAACGTCCTGACTTTC
TRBJ2-1 . . TRBV4-3 CASSQDYMDNEQIF TGCGCCAGCAGCCAGGATTACATGGACAATGAGCAGATCTTC
TRBJ2-3 . . TRBV10-2 CTSIGVPALTDTQYF TGCACCAGCATTGGGGTACCGGCCCTCACAGATACGCAGTATTTT
TRBJ2-7 TRBD1 . TRBV2 CASSVRPRDRFVLYEQYF TGTGCCAGCAGTGTCCGACCCAGGGACAGGTTCGTTCTATACGAGCAGTACTTC
TRBJ1-1 TRBD1 . TRBV29-1 CSVVTDRGRDAEAFF TGCAGCGTTGTGACGGACAGGGGGCGCGACGCTGAAGCTTTCTTT
TRBJ1-1 . many TRBV20-1 CSATGAGSNTEAFF TGCAGTGCTACGGGAGCAGGATCGAACACTGAAGCTTTCTTT
TRBJ2-4 TRBD1 . TRBV6-5 CASSLQGEAKNIQYF TGTGCCAGCAGCCTTCAGGGGGAGGCCAAAAACATTCAGTACTTC
TRBJ2-1 TRBD1 many TRBV7-9 CASSYTGAEQFF TGTGCCAGCAGCTATACAGGGGCTGAGCAGTTCTTC
TRBJ1-2 TRBD1 few TRBV6-5 CASSYSMVARQGVYGYTF TGTGCCAGCAGTTACTCGATGGTTGCCCGGCAGGGGGTCTATGGCTACACCTTC
TRBJ2-3 . . TRBV10-3 CAISDNAGPSTDTQYF TGTGCCATCAGTGACAATGCGGGGCCTAGCACAGATACGCAGTATTTT
TRBJ1-4 . . TRBV12-3/TRBV12-4 CASCRHGGYEKLFF TGTGCCAGCTGTCGACATGGGGGTTATGAAAAACTGTTTTTT
TRBJ2-7 . many TRBV4-3 CASSQELGTYEQYF TGCGCCAGCAGCCAAGAGCTGGGCACCTACGAGCAGTACTTC
TRBJ2-3 TRBD2 . TRBV28 CANSLTVAGGGPGQYF TGTGCCAACAGTTTAACCGTCGCGGGAGGGGGGCCAGGGCAATATTTT
TRBJ2-1 TRBD2 . TRBV7-9 CASSAARAGPYNEQFF TGTGCCAGCAGCGCCGCGCGAGCGGGGCCGTACAATGAGCAGTTCTTC
TRBJ2-7 TRBD2 medium-sized TRBV20-1 CSARGPSGRSYEQYF TGCAGTGCTAGAGGGCCTAGCGGTCGCTCCTACGAGCAGTACTTC
TRBJ2-3 . . TRBV11-2 CASSLEIASDTQYF TGTGCCAGCAGCTTAGAAATAGCCTCAGATACGCAGTATTTC
TRBJ2-1 . . TRBV20-1 CSAVIVGVKNNEQFF TGCAGTGCTGTGATAGTGGGGGTCAAGAACAATGAGCAGTTCTTC
TRBJ2-1 . few TRBV6-2/TRBV6-3 CASSPGHGVMDEQFF TGTGCCAGCAGCCCTGGACATGGTGTGATGGATGAGCAGTTCTTC
TRBJ2-1 . few TRBV12-3/TRBV12-4 CATGTSSGEQFF TGTGCCACAGGGACGTCGAGCGGTGAGCAGTTCTTC
TRBJ2-7 . few TRBV6-5 CASSYGSSLSSYKQYF TGTGCCAGCAGTTACGGCAGTAGCTTGAGTTCCTACAAGCAGTACTTC
TRBJ1-2 TRBD1 . TRBV11-2 CASSSRTGGLYVYTF TGCGCCAGCAGCTCCCGGACAGGGGGCCTCTATGTCTACACCTTC
TRBJ1-1 . few TRBV24-1 CATSDWDNTEAFF TGTGCCACCAGTGATTGGGACAACACTGAAGCTTTCTTT
TRBJ2-7 . many TRBV4-2 CASSQDPAGASYEQYF TGTGCCAGCAGCCAAGATCCGGCAGGCGCCTCCTACGAGCAGTACTTC
TRBJ1-4 TRBD1 many TRBV20-1 CSARVQGVYATNEKLFF TGCAGTGCTAGAGTACAGGGGGTGTACGCAACTAATGAAAAACTGTTTTTT
TRBJ1-2 . once TRBV7-2 CASSLVAHPANYGYTF TGTGCCAGCAGCTTAGTTGCACACCCAGCTAACTATGGCTACACCTTC
TRBJ2-1 TRBD2 . TRBV2 CASSQTSGESDEQFF TGTGCCAGCAGTCAAACTAGCGGGGAGTCGGATGAGCAGTTCTTC
TRBJ2-7 . many TRBV6-6 CASTEKGGSYEQYF TGTGCCAGTACAGAGAAGGGGGGATCCTACGAGCAGTACTTC
TRBJ2-2 . . TRBV20-1 CSVRDQRQGLAGVLFF TGCAGTGTTAGAGATCAGAGGCAGGGTCTGGCCGGGGTGCTGTTTTTT
TRBJ2-3 . . TRBV24-1 CATSDATESTDTQYF TGTGCCACCAGTGATGCAACCGAAAGCACAGATACGCAGTATTTT
TRBJ2-5 TRBD2 . TRBV29-1 CTISLGGGQETQYF TGCACCATCTCCCTTGGGGGGGGCCAAGAGACCCAGTACTTC
TRBJ2-1 TRBD1 . TRBV6-2/TRBV6-3 CAGSYSAGQGYLSSYNEQFF TGTGCCGGCAGTTACTCGGCGGGACAGGGCTACTTAAGCTCCTACAATGAGCAATTCTTC